A selection of T cell receptor beta chains follows, all from one sample in a study of blood T cells in healthy people across ages. Using its own MiXCR run on the 5' RACE reads, TCRdb lists one record per CDR3 protein. Of some 1,500,000 distinct CDR3 sequences listed, 35% to 45% are singletons. Sequencing was performed on blood. The receptors were gathered from a woman aged 18-30 years in good health. Both conserved end residues are part of each CDR3. D genes are given only for firm matches. Clone size is not always given. Where it is, it says once, few, many or a class for expanded clones.

j_gene,abundance,len,v_gene,d_gene,CDR3nt,CDR3aa
TRBJ1-1,.,15,TRBV5-6,.,TGTGCCAGCAGCAGGGGGGCCCAGCCCGACACTGAAGCTTTCTTT,CASSRGAQPDTEAFF
TRBJ1-2,.,15,TRBV6-5,.,TGTGCCAGCACCTCGATAGGAGAAGTTAACTATGGCTACACCTTC,CASTSIGEVNYGYTF
TRBJ1-5,.,14,TRBV6-1,.,TGTGCCAGCAGTGAAAATACAGCACAGGAGCCCCAGCATTTT,CASSENTAQEPQHF
TRBJ2-5,.,13,TRBV6-1,TRBD2,TGTGCCAGCAGAGAACTAGCGCGTGAGACCCAGTACTTC,CASRELARETQYF
TRBJ2-7,few,19,TRBV28,TRBD2,TGTGCCAGCAGTCCCACCCCCGGGACTAGCGGGAGGGCTGGTTACGAGCAGTACTTC,CASSPTPGTSGRAGYEQYF
TRBJ2-3,.,15,TRBV3-1,TRBD2,TGTGCCAGCAGGGGTAGCGGGCCCTTCACAGATACGCAGTATTTT,CASRGSGPFTDTQYF
TRBJ1-1,.,14,TRBV6-5,.,TGTTCCAGCAGTCCTAGGACGGGAAACACTGAAGCTTTCTTT,CSSSPRTGNTEAFF
TRBJ2-7,.,12,TRBV13,.,TGTGCCAGCAGCATCCAACTCTACGAGCAGTACTTC,CASSIQLYEQYF
TRBJ1-5,.,15,TRBV19,.,TGTGCCAGTACCAGAAGGGGGGGAGAGGATCAGCCCCAGCATTTT,CASTRRGGEDQPQHF
TRBJ2-3,many,14,TRBV29-1,TRBD2,TGCAGCGTAACCGGGACTAGCGGCGCAGATACGCAGTATTTT,CSVTGTSGADTQYF
TRBJ2-1,few,14,TRBV25-1,TRBD1,TGTGCCAGCAGTGGCCCCCGACAGGGGAATGAGCAGTTCTTC,CASSGPRQGNEQFF
TRBJ2-7,.,17,TRBV6-1,.,TGTGCCAGCAGTGAATATGAAACGATCTCCCCCTGGAATGAGCAGTACTTC,CASSEYETISPWNEQYF
TRBJ2-4,.,11,TRBV7-2,.,TGTGCCAGCAGTGATTTCGGTGAGCAGTACTTC,CASSDFGEQYF
TRBJ2-3,few,13,TRBV29-1,.,TGCAGCGCGGGGACACGTAGCACAGATACGCAGTATTTT,CSAGTRSTDTQYF
TRBJ2-7,.,16,TRBV5-6,TRBD2,TGTGCCAGCAGCTTGTTTCCTAGCGGGCGTTCCTACGAGCAGTACTTC,CASSLFPSGRSYEQYF
TRBJ1-5,.,15,TRBV12-3/TRBV12-4,TRBD1,TGTGCCAGCAGAACCTCGGGACAGGGGCATCAGCCCCAGCATTTT,CASRTSGQGHQPQHF
TRBJ1-1,few,13,TRBV3-1,TRBD1,TGTGCCAGCAGGCCAGAGGGGGCGGCTGAAGCTTTCTTT,CASRPEGAAEAFF
TRBJ2-1,.,16,TRBV21-1,.,TGTGCCAGCAGCAACACTAGCGGGGAGATCCTGGGGGAGCAGTTCTTC,CASSNTSGEILGEQFF
TRBJ2-7,few,17,TRBV29-1,.,TGCAGCGTTGTTGGACCCGGGTCATCAAGGGCGAACTACGAGCAGTACTTC,CSVVGPGSSRANYEQYF
TRBJ2-1,once,16,TRBV7-9,TRBD2,TGTGCCGGCAGCCCGAGCGGGACTAGCAGATACAATGAGCAGTTCTTC,CAGSPSGTSRYNEQFF
TRBJ2-4,.,13,TRBV6-2/TRBV6-3,TRBD1,TGTGCCAGCAAACGGACAGGTGAAAACATTCAGTACTTC,CASKRTGENIQYF
TRBJ1-5,.,12,TRBV29-1,.,TGCAGCGTTAAACAGCAGAATCAGCCCCAGCATTTT,CSVKQQNQPQHF
TRBJ2-7,few,16,TRBV20-1,.,TGCAGTGCTAGAGATCGTTTTCAACCGTCCCCCTACGAGCAGTACTTC,CSARDRFQPSPYEQYF